The clone carrying this TCR beta chain appeared once. The antigen is not known. Stated treatment: approximately 18 received Ad26.COV2.S at low or high dose, single or two shots; 5 received placebo; per-sample allocation not given. Sample collection was performed on day 63 after the first vaccine or placebo injection. Spike of the Wuhan-strain SARS-CoV-2 was expressed by an Ad26 vector, which formed the vaccine. This sample is part of a study of Ad26.COV2.S vaccination and SARS-CoV-2 variants. On the study more broadly: Ad26.COV2.S shots went into the muscle once or twice, 56 days apart. Study results and limitations: There was reportedly substantial breadth in spike-specific CD8+ and CD4+ T cell responses after vaccination. Breadth of non-spike TCRs did not differ between vaccinees and placebo recipients.

This CDR3 is built from 14 residues. The ends were cut back, 1 base at V and 7 bases at J, with 13 bases in the middle. Germline values: CDR1 LNHDA, CDR2 SQIVND (reference sequence). Profiled with immunoSEQ multiplex PCR; TCRdb holds only in-frame clones, not every one. The sample carries roughly 240,000 clones, around nine tenths recorded once. The gene calls are TRBV19 and TRBJ2-5; the D is unclear. The input for sequencing was peripheral blood, taken in a trial of Ad26.COV2.S vaccine versus placebo. The clonotype comes from a person aged 18 to 59 who received the Ad26.COV2.S COVID-19 vaccine or a placebo. Written as DNA, the CDR3 is TGTGCCAGTAGTATAGCGAATAGCTACGGGACCCAGTACTTC. The encoded protein is CASSIANSYGTQYF.